The 4 T cell receptor beta chains reported below all come from one sample, sequenced in a study of neurological immune-mediated disorders. The sample's time point: longitudinal time-point 1 (baseline). TCRdb used MiXCR to reprocess the 5' RACE reads, holding one entry per CDR3 protein. The sample shows 70,000 to 75,000 distinct CDR3 sequences, 12% to 15% of them seen only once. Source material: PBMCs. The receptors stem from a female donor with HTLV-1-associated myelopathy (HAM/TSP).

There are a few counts of this clonotype. The junction shows a germline mismatch at one end, possibly a read error. The chain uses TRBV18 and TRBJ2-7, with D tentatively TRBD1 (5 bases). The CDR3 consists of 15 residues. Germline V gene data show CDR1 as KGHSH and CDR2 as LQKENI. The CDR3 reads CASSPPGQPGNEQYF. The CDR3 DNA follows: TGTGCCAGCTCCCCACCTGGACAACCTGGGAACGAGCAGTACTTC.

This clonotype was found many times. This chain links TRBV2 with TRBJ2-6, with a weak D call TRBD1 (6 bases). Trimming removed 10 bases at V and 2 bases at J, with 15 bases between. CDR3 length equals 15 residues. Germline V gene lookup returns CDR1 SNHLY and CDR2 FYNNEI. The CDR3: CATKGDPAGANVLTF. CDR3 bases: TGTGCCACCAAGGGGGACCCCGCTGGGGCCAACGTCCTGACTTTC.

The chain has TRBV7-2 and TRBJ2-1, with 7 bases identical to TRBD2. The CDR3 has 15 residues. CDR1 is SGHTA and CDR2 is FQGNSA in the germline V gene. Losses at the gene ends were 5 bases for V and 0 bases for J; bases not matched to a gene: 4. In DNA, the CDR3 is TGTGCCAGCAGCCGACGGACTAGCTCCTACAATGAGCAGTTCTTC. Protein product: CASSRRTSSYNEQFF. Using reference TRBV7-2 and TRBJ2-1 for the parts outside the CDR3, the full variable domain is GAGVSQSPSNKVTEKGKDVELRCDPISGHTALYWYRQSLGQGLEFLIYFQGNSAPDKSGLPSDRFSAERTGGSVSTLTIQRTQQEDSAVYLCASSRRTSSYNEQFFGPGTRLTVL.

In its sample, this clonotype was seen many times. This rearrangement joins TRBV20-1 to TRBJ2-3; the match to TRBD2 covers 12 bases. Germline CDR1 DFQATT, CDR2 SNEGSKA (reference sequence). This CDR3 comprises 16 residues. Trimming at V came to 8 bases and at J to 4 bases, leaving 13 bases not matched to a gene. The CDR3 is CSLEARLAGDPDTQYF. DNA of the CDR3: TGCAGTCTCGAAGCCCGACTAGCGGGGGATCCAGATACGCAGTATTTT.